This T cell receptor beta chain originates from a study of T cell responses to AZD1222 COVID-19 vaccine. Overall study context: Timing groups of about 4 and about 12 weeks for second doses were pooled. General study findings and limits: Variant regions that are unmutated are reportedly the target of nearly half of spike-specific TCRs.

Profiling relied on immunoSEQ multiplex PCR, and the TCRdb table lists in-frame clones only, not all of them. The sample carries over 75,000 clones, about 89% recorded once. This clone is categorized as medium-sized. Its antigen remains unknown. The clonotype was recovered from an adult in good health. Material: peripheral blood, obtained on day 0 of AZD1222 vaccination.

The CDR3 protein is CASSWIGSGGANTGELFF. The CDR3 DNA follows: TGTGCCAGTAGTTGGATAGGTTCAGGGGGCGCGAACACCGGGGAGCTGTTTTTT. This sequence joins TRBV19 and TRBJ2-2, with 8 bases identical to TRBD1. In germline, CDR1 is LNHDA, CDR2 SQIVND (reference sequence). The CDR3 consists of 18 residues. V lost 5 bases, J lost 0 bases, and 11 bases stayed unmatched.